This TCR beta chain was identified during a study of beta chain features in type 1 diabetes. Study as a whole: Sorted cells numbering approximately 110,000,000 were examined across all samples. The study, taken as a whole, reports: Naive, central memory and Treg TCRB repertoires seemed to resemble each other more closely in patients than they did in healthy donors.

This clone appeared a few times. Its antigen is unidentified. Sequencing targeted expressed TCRB transcripts, as all isolated RNA had been reverse transcribed. Some clones are missing from TCRdb's copy, which holds only in-frame ones; the method was immunoSEQ multiplex PCR. The repertoire has some 150,000 clones, about 9.4% of them found once; the top ten carry 1% to 1.5%. CDR1 is SGHTA, CDR2 FQGNSA, per germline. Trimming took 2 bases from V and 9 from J, leaving 8 bases between them. The CDR3 extends over 11 amino acids. The sequencing input was naive CD4+ T cells from blood. The chain links TRBV7-2 to TRBJ2-7; D unresolved. The clonotype originates from a man between 18 and 29 years old in good health. CDR3 protein: CASSLSEWQYF. CDR3 bases: TGTGCCAGCAGCTTATCTGAGTGGCAGTACTTC.